This T cell receptor (beta chain) stems from a study of blood T cell repertoires in COVID-19. Germline-derived CDR1 and CDR2 are SGHAT and FQNNGV. V shed 2 bases and J 4 bases; nucleotides not matched to a gene: 8. The CDR3 contains 15 residues. In the source study's methods: Reference gene primer amplification in the assay estimated nucleated cell counts. Data came from immunoSEQ multiplex PCR; TCRdb stores just in-frame clones and leaves some out. Clone size and V and J calls were adopted from that table, with D and trimming inferred from the DNA. This table has just over 300,000 clones, about 91% appearing once. Which cohort a participant joined came from the clinical history participants gave.

The sequencing sample was made of PBMCs or T cells enriched from blood (not recorded which). The clonotype was recovered from a woman aged 40 to 50 who had recovered from COVID-19. The chain carries TRBV11-2 and TRBJ2-7, with 7 bases fitting TRBD1. CDR3 region: CASSLKTGDTYEQYF. The CDR3 nucleotides read TGTGCCAGCAGCTTAAAAACAGGGGATACGTACGAGCAGTACTTC. The whole variable domain, filled in from reference TRBV11-2 and TRBJ2-7, reads EAGVAQSPRYKIIEKRQSVAFWCNPISGHATLYWYQQILGQGPKLLIQFQNNGVVDDSQLPKDRFSAERLKGVDSTLKIQPAKLEDSAVYLCASSLKTGDTYEQYFGPGTRLTVT.